This record covers a single T cell receptor (beta chain). In this sample, this clone turned up a few times. Its antigen is unknown. Base qualities were left out, and no much larger clone turns up one base away. This entry comes from a study of blood T cell repertoires in COVID-19 (TCRdb year 2020). Turning to the overall study: Collaborator samples came from the United States, Italy and Spain and covered acute and convalescent phases of COVID-19. Where available, HLA class I and class II types were taken from metadata supplied by the sample provider and were not determined by assay-based typing. The prospective study material was composed of cDNA or gDNA derived from T cells, B-cell-depleted T cells, or PBMCs. Nearly every sample came with metadata listing a de-identified subject ID, COVID-19 status, age in years and sex. The samples were drawn from the first 160 participants of the ongoing ImmuneRACE study and from more than 1,000 subjects provided by 6 global collaborators. The dataset comprised deeply sampled blood TCRbeta repertoires from subjects exposed to, actively infected with, or recovered from COVID-19. The repertoires were released in a freely available public database intended as a resource for research on the immune response to SARS-CoV-2. Broader findings and caveats from the paper: The amount of clinical and demographic metadata varied by source and participant and was provided uncurated.

The CDR3 runs 16 amino acids, cysteine and phenylalanine included. Only the CDR3 portion is preserved as DNA: 48 bases, with reading frame beginning at the first base. CDR1 and CDR2 (MNHEY, SMNVEV) derive from the germline V gene (reference sequence). At the junction V is shortened by 0 bases and J by 7 bases; bases outside the gene matches: 10. The collaborating institutions used their own protocols to collect whole blood in K2EDTA tubes. For TCRbeta analysis, collaborator samples were shipped as frozen whole blood, as isolated PBMCs, or as DNA extracted from either sample type. The immunoSEQ Assay, a bias-controlled multiplex PCR, was used to amplify TCRbeta CDR3 regions from genomic DNA. From the authors' description of their analysis: The number of nucleated cells in each sample was estimated from the amplification of reference gene primers within the assay. Sequence reads were collapsed and filtered to measure the absolute abundance of every unique TCRbeta CDR3 rearrangement. For each sample, productive Simpson clonality was calculated by taking the square root of Simpson's diversity index across productive rearrangements. Drawn from immuneACCESS, this table holds only the in-frame rearrangements with V and J called that TCRdb kept. Clones are partly lost; checked studies trace under half to an unresolved V gene and leave the rest unexplained. V and J calls plus clone size are reproduced from that table; the DNA served to infer D and trimming. The sample table shows hundreds of thousands of clones, and roughly 91% are seen once. The top ten constitute approximately 4.2% of the sample.

The TCR was taken from a man aged 40-49 years with acute or convalescent COVID-19. Sequenced input: peripheral blood. Recombination joined TRBV27 with TRBJ1-2, with 8 junctional bases fitting TRBD1. The DNA sequence is TGTGCCAGCAGTTTATCTCCCGGACAGGGCAGTGTTGGCTACACCTTC. The encoded protein is CASSLSPGQGSVGYTF.